This T cell receptor (beta chain) originates from a study of T cells in Graves' hyperthyroidism and ophthalmopathy. Diagnosis of hyperthyroidism was new in patients aged 18 to 65, and its duration was under 2 months. The study excluded patients with uncontrolled infection, other autoimmune disease, pregnancy or lactation. For the diagnoses, clinical symptoms, serum thyroxine and TRAb, thyroid ultrasound and orbital computed tomography were used. PBMCs were obtained from 10 ml fresh peripheral blood. The CDR3 regions of TCR beta were amplified from RNA transcripts. During a first-round RT-PCR of the TCR CDR3, the HTBI primer set was used. TCRdb re-derived calls from the multiplex PCR reads in MiXCR, one entry per CDR3 protein. Among around 600,000 distinct CDR3 sequences, about 15% were seen once, and the ten largest hold under 7.5%. Trimming removed 5 bases from V and 7 bases from J, with 9 bases in between. CDR1 and CDR2 from the germline V gene are PRHDT and FYEKMQ (reference sequence). The CDR3 has 13 residues.

This clonotype was recorded many times. This rearrangement joins TRBV13 to TRBJ1-6, with D possibly matching TRBD1 (5 bases). Sequencing was carried out using blood. The receptor was isolated from a woman younger than 45 with Graves' hyperthyroidism. CDR3 in DNA: TGTGCCAGCAGCGACAACAGGAATTCACCCCTCCACTTT. It is translated as CASSDNRNSPLHF.